Included here is one T cell receptor (beta chain) sequence, with context. The protocol was immunoSEQ multiplex PCR, while the TCRdb copy is restricted to in-frame clones and leaves out a portion. There are about 25,000 clones in the sample; about 89% occur only once, and 10% to 15% lies in the top ten. These data are taken from a study of T cell changes during pregnancy in multiple sclerosis. Germline CDR1 reads MNHEY; CDR2 reads SMNVEV (reference sequence). Deletions cut 3 bases from V and 6 bases from J, with 12 bases between. This CDR3 comprises 14 residues. The chain is built from TRBV27 and TRBJ1-5; possible D gene TRBD1, 6 bases. The material sequenced was CD8+ T cells from peripheral blood mononuclear cells, taken in the first trimester of pregnancy. The receptor was derived from a female donor in good health, enrolled as a control in a pregnancy study. The DNA for the CDR3 is TGTGCCAGCAGTTTCGCGGGGGCGGGTCAGCCCCAGCATTTT. Protein product: CASSFAGAGQPQHF.